A selection of T cell receptor beta chains follows, all from one sample in a study of regulatory T cells in long-lasting Graves disease. MiXCR was run by TCRdb on the multiplex PCR reads, yielding one entry per CDR3 protein. Among about 470,000 distinct CDR3 sequences listed, under 15% were seen once. These same data were also listed under a study on T cells in Graves' hyperthyroidism and ophthalmopathy.

Specimen: peripheral blood mononuclear cells (PBMCs), collected at new diagnosis, from a patient treated with antithyroid drugs. These receptors all come from a woman aged 25 to 39 with Graves disease. The CDR3 runs from the conserved cysteine through the conserved F or W. Fields, in order: clone size, J gene, V gene, D gene, CDR3 protein, CDR3 DNA. A D gene is named only where the DNA matches it firmly. The size of a clone is reported for some rows only, either as once, few or many, or as a class for expanded clones.

many TRBJ1-5 TRBV28 TRBD1 CASSMDRRRNQPQHF TGTGCCAGCAGTATGGACAGGCGCCGCAATCAGCCCCAGCATTTT
few TRBJ2-3 TRBV6-4 TRBD2 CASSPTQAGDTDTQYF TGTGCCAGCAGTCCCACTCAAGCGGGGGACACAGATACGCAGTATTTT
few TRBJ1-2 TRBV5-1 . CASSLEGVRWGYTF TGCGCCAGCAGCTTGGAGGGGGTTCGCTGGGGCTACACCTTC
few TRBJ1-1 TRBV7-9 . CASSPALTRNTEAFF TGTGCCAGCAGCCCCGCCCTAACACGGAACACTGAAGCTTTCTTT
. TRBJ1-5 TRBV12-3/TRBV12-4 TRBD1 CASSFYRGTQPQHF TGTGCCAGCAGTTTCTACAGGGGGACTCAGCCCCAGCATTTT
many TRBJ1-1 TRBV6-5 . CASSYSIEANEAFF TGTGCCAGCAGTTACTCGATTGAGGCTAATGAAGCTTTCTTT
few TRBJ1-4 TRBV5-1 TRBD1 CASSKDRGRADEKLFF TGCGCCAGCAGCAAGGACAGGGGGCGGGCCGATGAAAAACTGTTTTTT
many TRBJ2-5 TRBV11-1 . CASSPEQGRGETQYF TGTGCCAGCAGCCCGGAACAGGGAAGGGGGGAGACCCAGTACTTC
many TRBJ2-7 TRBV28 . CASRTVSYEQYF TGTGCCAGCCGGACAGTCTCCTACGAGCAGTACTTC
. TRBJ1-1 TRBV10-3 . CAISDLSRDLGNTEAFF TGTGCCATCAGTGATTTGTCCAGGGACCTCGGGAACACTGAAGCTTTCTTT
many TRBJ2-3 TRBV5-6 . CASSPQHTTDTQYF TGTGCCAGCAGCCCCCAGCATACCACAGATACGCAGTATTTT
many TRBJ2-2 TRBV24-1 . CATAPARDNTGELFF TGTGCCACAGCCCCCGCGCGGGATAACACCGGGGAGCTGTTTTTT
many TRBJ1-1 TRBV5-1 . CASSLVLQGILNTEAFF TGCGCCAGCAGCTTGGTACTACAGGGTATCTTGAACACTGAAGCTTTCTTT
many TRBJ1-1 TRBV20-1 TRBD1 CSADRGRGTEAFF TGCAGTGCGGACAGGGGGCGCGGGACTGAAGCTTTCTTT
many TRBJ2-1 TRBV2 TRBD2 CASSQPGTTFEQFF TGTGCCAGCAGTCAACCCGGGACTACCTTCGAGCAGTTCTTC
many TRBJ1-1 TRBV7-8 . CASSPGGGGASAFF TGTGCCAGCAGCCCCGGAGGGGGAGGGGCTAGTGCTTTCTTT
many TRBJ2-1 TRBV24-1 . CATSRRQSSYNEQFF TGTGCCACCAGCCGGCGGCAGAGCTCCTACAATGAGCAGTTCTTC
. TRBJ1-5 TRBV29-1 . CSVSGGVDQPQHF TGCAGCGTCTCGGGGGGCGTCGATCAGCCCCAGCATTTT
. TRBJ1-1 TRBV7-9 TRBD1 CASSSGRGRITAEAFF TGTGCCAGCAGCTCGGGGAGGGGGCGCATTACGGCTGAAGCTTTCTTT
few TRBJ1-2 TRBV5-1 . CASSFDSTYGYTF TGCGCCAGCAGCTTTGACAGCACCTATGGCTACACCTTC
. TRBJ2-1 TRBV20-1 . CSASETYNEQFF TGCAGTGCTAGCGAGACCTACAATGAGCAGTTCTTC
. TRBJ1-3 TRBV14 . CASSQEDLARLSLSGNTIYF TGTGCCAGCAGCCAAGAAGATTTGGCCAGGCTAAGCCTCTCTGGAAACACCATATATTTT
many TRBJ1-2 TRBV20-1 . CSARETENGYGYTF TGCAGTGCTAGGGAAACAGAGAACGGCTATGGCTACACCTTC